Detailed here is one T cell receptor (beta chain). Antigen unknown. The sample is drawn from a study of long-term antiretroviral therapy in people with HIV. General study findings and limits: Every time point showed a repertoire led by clones expanded before ART.

The V gene's germline CDR1 is LNHDA and CDR2 SQIVND (reference sequence). CDR3 length: 14 amino acids. Trimming left V 3 bases short and J 6 bases short, with 15 bases between. Survey-level resolution applied to immunoSEQ assay v3.0. Sequenced by immunoSEQ multiplex PCR; TCRdb stores in-frame clones only, minus some. Among about 22,000 clones listed, more than 65% were seen once. This sequence was found in a man between 50 and 59 years old with HIV. Here the sequenced sample was unsorted PBMCs, taken at the start of antiretroviral therapy. J is TRBJ2-7 and V is TRBV19, with a tentative D call TRBD2 (5 bases). The CDR3 DNA is TGTGCCAGTAGTATCGGGGTCCCCTCCCCCGAGCAGTACTTC. Translating gives CASSIGVPSPEQYF.